A single sample is the source of the 19 T cell receptor beta chains below, sequenced in a study of T-cell memory formation after mild COVID-19. TCRdb re-derived calls from the 5' RACE reads in MiXCR, one entry per CDR3 protein. The sample lists fewer than 450,000 distinct CDR3 sequences; about 21% were seen once. The sample taken for sequencing was PBMCs or a T cell subset sorted from them (not recorded which). Source of these receptors: an adult woman who had mild COVID-19 (a few samples of this study predate the infection). Cell type and time point are not known.

The CDR3 reads CASSQTGIPNEKLFF. The CDR3 DNA is TGTGCCAGCAGCCAGACAGGGATCCCCAATGAAAAACTGTTTTTT. The V gene is TRBV6-5, the J gene TRBJ1-4; TRBD1 agrees at 7 bases. The germline CDR1 and CDR2 sequences are MNHEY and SVGAGI. The CDR3 is made up of 15 amino acids. The V and J ends lost 6 bases and 5 bases, in that order; junction bases with no gene match: 9.

This clonotype showed up just a few times. This rearrangement joins TRBV12-3 or TRBV12-4 to TRBJ2-3; 9 bases match TRBD2. V lost 8 bases to trimming and J lost 0 bases; unmatched junction nucleotides: 9. The CDR3 contains 16 residues. The CDR3 nucleotides read TGTGCCAGCGATCTAGCGGGACCCCCTAGCACAGATACGCAGTATTTT. Encoded protein: CASDLAGPPSTDTQYF.

This chain connects TRBV29-1 to TRBJ2-3; 11 bases fit TRBD2. The germline CDR1 and CDR2 sequences are SQVTM and ANQGSEA. Trimming at V came to 6 bases and at J to 0 bases, leaving 8 bases not matched to a gene. The CDR3 has 16 amino acids. The CDR3 reads CSVPGLAAASTDTQYF. In nucleotides, the CDR3 is TGCAGCGTCCCGGGACTAGCGGCAGCTAGCACAGATACGCAGTATTTT.

The V and J genes are TRBV10-2 and TRBJ2-2; unclear D gene. The CDR3 runs 14 residues. The V and J ends lost 7 bases and 4 bases respectively, with 13 bases between them. CDR1 WSHSY and CDR2 SAAADI come from the germline V gene. The CDR3 sequence is CASTPDTGTGELFF. The CDR3, as DNA: TGCGCCAGCACCCCTGACACTGGCACCGGGGAGCTGTTTTTT.

The gene calls are TRBV5-1 and TRBJ1-4; 11 nucleotides agree with TRBD1. The CDR3 runs 19 residues. Germline V CDR1 and CDR2: SGHRS, YFSETQ. J lost 2 bases, V lost 4 bases, and 13 bases had no gene match. As DNA, the CDR3 is TGCGCCAGCAGCCGACAGCCGGGACAGGGGGTTGGTACTAATGAAAAACTGTTTTTT. This gives the protein CASSRQPGQGVGTNEKLFF.

The rearrangement uses TRBV21-1 and TRBJ2-1; the DNA was not compared with TRBD1, the D call given in the table. TRBV21-1 is annotated as a pseudogene. The CDR3 totals 16 residues. The DNA for the CDR3 is TGTGCCAGCAGCAACCCGACAGGCCTCGGGTGCAATGAGCAGTTCTTC. It codes for CASSNPTGLGCNEQFF.

This clonotype appeared a few times. The chain recombines TRBV21-1 with TRBJ2-5. TRBV21-1 is a documented pseudogene. The CDR3 length is 14 residues. The CDR3 DNA reads as TGTGCCAGCAGCAAAGTGGCAGCACAAGAGACCCAGTACTTC. Amino acids: CASSKVAAQETQYF.

This clonotype appeared a few times. The chain carries TRBV4-2 and TRBJ1-1; D might be TRBD1 (6 bases). Germline CDR1 and CDR2: LGHNA and YNFKEQ. The V end lost 3 bases, the J end lost 1 base, and 9 bases lay between the germline ends. CDR3 length: 14 residues. DNA for the CDR3: TGTGCCAGCAGCCAGACAGGTACGAACACTGAAGCTTTCTTT. Translating it yields CASSQTGTNTEAFF.

The chain links TRBV7-2 to TRBJ2-3; 14 nucleotides agree with TRBD2. CDR3 size: 19 residues. V was pared by 4 bases and J by 5 bases, with 14 bases of the junction left unmatched. Germline assignment: CDR1 SGHTA and CDR2 FQGNSA. CDR3 protein: CASSYLLPGLAGEGDTQYF. The CDR3 DNA reads TGTGCCAGCAGCTACTTACTGCCGGGACTAGCGGGGGAGGGAGATACGCAGTATTTT.

This clonotype has a handful of counts. CDR3 DNA sequence: TGTGCCAGCAGCTTAGTCACAGGGACACAAGAGACCCAGTACTTC. Its translation is CASSLVTGTQETQYF. The genes are TRBV7-9 and TRBJ2-5; tentatively, D is TRBD1 (6 bases). Trimming removed 1 base from V and 2 bases from J, with 11 bases in between. CDR1 and CDR2 (germline): SEHNR, FQNEAQ (reference sequence). This CDR3 spans 15 amino acids. The full variable domain, in which reference TRBV7-9 and TRBJ2-5 provide the parts outside the CDR3, is DTGVSQNPRHKITKRGQNVTFRCDPISEHNRLYWYRQTLGQGPEFLTYFQNEAQLEKSRLLSDRFSAERPKGSFSTLEIQRTEQGDSAMYLCASSLVTGTQETQYFGPGTRLLVL.

V is TRBV2 and J is TRBJ1-2; possible D gene TRBD1, 6 bases. From germline, CDR1 is SNHLY and CDR2 FYNNEI. CDR3 length: 14 amino acids. With 2 bases removed from V and 4 bases from J, the gap between germline ends came to 11 bases. The CDR3 DNA is TGTGCCAGCAGTGAATGGAGGGACACCTATGGCTACACCTTC. Protein: CASSEWRDTYGYTF.

The rearrangement uses TRBV30 and TRBJ2-2; tentative D call: TRBD2 (5 bases). CDR1 and CDR2 (germline): GTSNPN, SVGIG (reference sequence). The CDR3 contains 15 residues. The V gene lost 0 bases and the J gene lost 6 bases, with 14 bases spanning the gap. This CDR3 is CAWSVRGRVPGELFF. The CDR3 coding sequence is TGTGCCTGGAGTGTTCGAGGGAGAGTGCCCGGGGAGCTGTTTTTT.

This clonotype was counted a few times. V usage is TRBV5-1 and J usage is TRBJ2-4; D possibly matches TRBD1 or TRBD2 (5 bases each). V shed 5 bases and J shed 3 bases, with 15 bases lying between them. This CDR3 is built from 15 residues. Per germline, CDR1 SGHRS and CDR2 YFSETQ. The CDR3 region has the DNA TGCGCCAGCAGATGGGACGGAGCAGGCAAAAACATTCAGTACTTC. It encodes CASRWDGAGKNIQYF.

V gene TRBV19 combines with J gene TRBJ2-1; D possibly matches TRBD1 or TRBD2 (5 bases each). The CDR3 sequence is 16 residues long. V was cut by 5 bases and J by 7 bases, with 21 bases left in between. Germline lookup yields CDR1 LNHDA and CDR2 SQIVND (reference sequence). CDR3 loop: CASSPTLWQGPNEQFF. The CDR3 nucleotides are TGTGCCAGTAGTCCCACCCTATGGCAGGGACCTAATGAGCAGTTCTTC.

This clonotype has ten or more counts. This rearrangement joins TRBV5-4 to TRBJ1-1; no definite D call. From germline, CDR1 is SGHNT and CDR2 YYREEE (reference sequence). CDR3 length equals 12 residues. The V and J ends lost 2 bases and 1 base respectively, with 3 bases between them. The CDR3, as DNA: TGTGCCAGCAGCTTCGCGAACACTGAAGCTTTCTTT. It encodes CASSFANTEAFF. Full variable domain (outside the CDR3, taken from reference TRBV5-4 and TRBJ1-1): ETGVTQSPTHLIKTRGQQVTLRCSSQSGHNTVSWYQQALGQGPQFIFQYYREEENGRGNFPPRFSGLQFPNYSSELNVNALELDDSALYLCASSFANTEAFFGQGTRLTVV.

There are many counts of this clonotype. CDR3 residues: CASSLAAAGELFF. The CDR3 DNA sequence: TGTGCCAGCAGCTTAGCAGCCGCCGGGGAGCTGTTTTTT. The rearrangement joins TRBV11-2 to TRBJ2-2; D ambiguous. Germline V lookup: CDR1 SGHAT, CDR2 FQNNGV. V gave up 1 base and J gave up 6 bases, with 6 bases separating them. The length of the CDR3 is 13 residues.

This chain joins TRBV7-3 and TRBJ2-7, with 11 bases fitting TRBD1. V was clipped by 6 bases and J by 5 bases; unmatched bases: 6. CDR3 length equals 14 residues. CDR1 and CDR2 from the germline V gene are SGHTA and FQGTGA. The CDR3 reads CASRLPGQGDEQYF. The CDR3 DNA is TGTGCCAGCAGGCTCCCGGGACAGGGGGACGAGCAGTACTTC.

The rearrangement uses TRBV5-5 and TRBJ1-1; D uncertain. The CDR3 has 15 amino acids. V was cut by 1 base and J by 1 base, with 11 bases left in between. Germline CDR1 is SGHKS and CDR2 is YYEKEE (reference sequence). This CDR3 is CASSLNMVGNTEAFF. As DNA, the CDR3 is TGTGCCAGCAGCTTGAATATGGTCGGGAACACTGAAGCTTTCTTT.

As DNA, the CDR3 is TGCGCCAGCAGCCGGGGGGGCCAGCCAGATACGCAGTATTTT. It codes for CASSRGGQPDTQYF. The J gene is TRBJ2-3, the V gene TRBV5-1; 8 bases match TRBD2. CDR3 length equals 14 residues. V shed 4 bases, J shed 4 bases, and the junction held 5 bases outside the gene matches. Per the germline V gene, CDR1 is SGHRS and CDR2 is YFSETQ.